What follows describes a single T cell receptor (beta chain). These data belong to a study of spatial heterogeneity in lung cancer. As to time point: sample taken at primary tumor resection. Tumor, nontumor lung or frozen PBMC supplied whole RNA, sequenced without sorting. The donors comprised about 70 untreated early-stage non-small cell lung cancer patients. TCR cDNA molecules each had a unique molecular identifier. TCRdb reprocessed the 5' RACE reads with MiXCR, giving one entry per CDR3 protein. The sample yields tens of thousands of distinct CDR3 sequences, about 12% seen once. The trim removed 5 bases at V and 1 base at J, leaving 7 bases unmatched. CDR3 size: 15 residues. The V gene's germline CDR1 is SGHNT and CDR2 YYREEE (reference sequence).

The sequence was collected from a male donor with early-stage non-small cell lung cancer. The chain combines TRBV5-4 with TRBJ2-3; 7 nucleotides match TRBD2. The sequenced sample was PBMCs, obtained at surgery. CDR3 region: CASSIMGGGTDTQYF. CDR3 in DNA: TGTGCCAGCAGTATTATGGGGGGGGGCACAGATACGCAGTATTTT.